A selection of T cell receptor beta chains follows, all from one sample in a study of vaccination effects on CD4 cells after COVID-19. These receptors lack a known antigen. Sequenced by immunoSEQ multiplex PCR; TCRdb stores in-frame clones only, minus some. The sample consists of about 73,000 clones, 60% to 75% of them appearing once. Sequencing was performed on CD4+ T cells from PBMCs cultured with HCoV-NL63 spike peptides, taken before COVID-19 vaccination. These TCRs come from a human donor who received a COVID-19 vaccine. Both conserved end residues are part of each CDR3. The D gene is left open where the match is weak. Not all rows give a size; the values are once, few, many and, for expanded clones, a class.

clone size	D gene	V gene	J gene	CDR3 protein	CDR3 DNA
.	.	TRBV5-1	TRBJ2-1	CASSRRGESYNEQFF	TGCGCCAGCAGTAGGAGGGGTGAATCCTACAATGAGCAGTTCTTC
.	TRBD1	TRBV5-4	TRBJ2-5	CASSLTATGGYATSQETQYF	TGTGCCAGCAGCCTCACGGCGACAGGGGGCTATGCCACCTCACAAGAGACCCAGTACTTC
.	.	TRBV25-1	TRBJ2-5	CASSEYSAGVRETQYF	TGTGCCAGCAGTGAATATTCGGCAGGGGTACGAGAGACCCAGTACTTC
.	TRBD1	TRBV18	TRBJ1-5	CASSRDRASSQPQHF	TGTGCCAGCTCAAGGGACAGGGCATCAAGCCAGCCCCAGCATTTT
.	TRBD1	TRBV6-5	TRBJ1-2	CASSSQGAGGYTF	TGTGCCAGCAGTTCGCAGGGGGCGGGAGGCTACACCTTC
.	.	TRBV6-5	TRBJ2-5	CASKDDILQETQYF	TGTGCCAGCAAGGATGACATACTACAAGAGACCCAGTACTTC
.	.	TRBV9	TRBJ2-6	CASSVAGSGANVLTF	TGTGCCAGCAGCGTAGCGGGCTCTGGGGCCAACGTCCTGACTTTC
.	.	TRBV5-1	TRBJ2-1	CASSLVAQSNNEQFF	TGCGCCAGCAGCTTGGTTGCACAGTCCAACAATGAGCAGTTCTTC
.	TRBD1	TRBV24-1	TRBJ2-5	CATSDPPGQLSETQYF	TGTGCCACCAGTGACCCGCCGGGACAGTTGTCGGAGACCCAGTACTTC
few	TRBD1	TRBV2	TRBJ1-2	CASSEALGTGYYGYTF	TGTGCCAGCAGTGAAGCGCTGGGGACAGGGTACTATGGCTACACCTTC
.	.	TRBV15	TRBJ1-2	CATSRDRTDTYGYTF	TGTGCCACCAGCAGAGATCGAACAGATACATATGGCTACACCTTC
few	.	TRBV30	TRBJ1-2	CAWSVLAREGYGYTF	TGTGCCTGGAGTGTACTAGCCCGGGAGGGCTATGGCTACACCTTC
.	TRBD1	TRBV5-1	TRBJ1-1	CASDRGEQSNTEAFF	TGCGCCAGTGACAGGGGCGAACAATCGAACACTGAAGCTTTCTTT
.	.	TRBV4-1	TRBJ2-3	CASSQRSWDTDTQYF	TGCGCCAGCAGCCAGCGATCGTGGGACACAGATACGCAGTATTTT
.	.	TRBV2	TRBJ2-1	CASSEAAGAYNEQFF	TGTGCCAGCAGTGAAGCGGCAGGGGCCTACAATGAGCAGTTCTTC
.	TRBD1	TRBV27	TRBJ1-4	CASSSGTGREKLFF	TGTGCCAGCAGTAGCGGGACAGGAAGGGAAAAACTGTTTTTT
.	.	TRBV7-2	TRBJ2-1	CASSLSPIYNEQFF	TGTGCCAGCAGCTTGTCTCCGATCTACAATGAGCAGTTCTTC
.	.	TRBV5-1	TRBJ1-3	CASSLVGSSSGNTIYF	TGCGCCAGCAGCTTGGTGGGCTCGAGCTCTGGAAACACCATATATTTT
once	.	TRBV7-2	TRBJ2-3	CASSLGGGFSANAQGTQYF	TGTGCCAGCAGCTTAGGTGGAGGGTTCTCCGCGAACGCCCAAGGTACGCAGTATTTT
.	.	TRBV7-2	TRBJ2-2	CASSPLGNTGELFF	TGTGCCAGCAGCCCCCTCGGGAACACCGGGGAGCTGTTTTTT
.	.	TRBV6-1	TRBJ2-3	CASSESLVPDTQYF	TGTGCCAGCAGTGAATCCTTGGTTCCCGATACGCAGTATTTT
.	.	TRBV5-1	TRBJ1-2	CASSLGVGRGYGYTF	TGCGCCAGCAGCTTAGGAGTCGGCAGAGGCTATGGCTACACCTTC
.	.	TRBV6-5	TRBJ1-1	CASSYSSGGKAFF	TGTGCCAGCAGTTACTCATCCGGGGGAAAGGCTTTCTTT
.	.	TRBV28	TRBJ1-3	CASSFKLQGPGTIYF	TGTGCCAGCAGTTTCAAATTACAGGGCCCGGGCACCATATATTTT
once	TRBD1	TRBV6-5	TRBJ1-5	CASRPTGAATQPQHF	TGTGCCAGCAGGCCGACAGGGGCGGCAACTCAGCCCCAGCATTTT
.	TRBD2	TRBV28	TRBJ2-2	CASRNPGGGTGELFF	TGTGCCAGCAGAAATCCGGGGGGGGGCACCGGGGAGCTGTTTTTT
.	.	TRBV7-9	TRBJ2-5	CASSLAGGPLETQYF	TGTGCCAGCAGCTTAGCGGGGGGGCCGTTAGAGACCCAGTACTTC
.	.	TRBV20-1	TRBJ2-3	CSASGFIGGGAGPDTQYF	TGCAGTGCTAGTGGCTTCATTGGTGGGGGGGCGGGCCCAGATACGCAGTATTTT
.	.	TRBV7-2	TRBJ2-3	CASSYKGQYPTQYF	TGTGCCAGCAGCTACAAAGGACAGTACCCCACGCAGTATTTT
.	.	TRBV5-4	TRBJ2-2	CASSLAAGNTGELFF	TGTGCCAGCAGCTTGGCGGCGGGAAACACCGGGGAGCTGTTTTTT
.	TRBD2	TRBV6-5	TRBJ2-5	CASRSPGGETQYF	TGTGCCAGCAGATCCCCGGGGGGGGAGACCCAGTACTTC
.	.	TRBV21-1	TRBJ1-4	CASSKDLGEKLFF	TGTGCCAGCAGCAAAGATTTGGGGGAAAAACTGTTTTTT
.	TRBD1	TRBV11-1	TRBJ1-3	CASSSGQLSGNTIYF	TGTGCCAGCAGCTCGGGACAGCTCTCTGGAAACACCATATATTTT
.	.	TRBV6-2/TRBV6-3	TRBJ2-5	CASSLPETQYF	TGTGCCAGCAGCCTCCCCGAGACCCAGTACTTC
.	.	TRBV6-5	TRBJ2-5	CASSQGPAGETQYF	TGTGCCAGCAGTCAGGGTCCCGCTGGGGAGACCCAGTACTTC
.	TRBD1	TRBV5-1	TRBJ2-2	CASSLMWIGGAGTGELFF	TGCGCCAGCAGCCTGATGTGGATAGGGGGCGCAGGAACCGGGGAGCTGTTTTTT
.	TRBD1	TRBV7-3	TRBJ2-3	CASSLSSWQGAASLATDTQYF	TGTGCCAGCAGCTTATCGAGTTGGCAGGGGGCGGCTAGCCTGGCCACAGATACGCAGTATTTT
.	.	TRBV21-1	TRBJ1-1	CASSKGRGGEWTEAFF	TGTGCCAGCAGCAAAGGTAGAGGGGGCGAATGGACTGAAGCTTTCTTT
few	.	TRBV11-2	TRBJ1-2	CASSLGGVYGYTF	TGTGCCAGCAGCCTGGGGGGGGTCTATGGCTACACCTTC
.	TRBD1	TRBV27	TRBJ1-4	CASSQGQGGEKLFF	TGTGCCAGCAGTCAGGGACAGGGTGGTGAAAAACTGTTTTTT
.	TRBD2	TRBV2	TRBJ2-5	CASSESRTQGLAGKETQYF	TGTGCCAGCAGTGAAAGTCGAACCCAGGGACTAGCGGGGAAAGAGACCCAGTACTTC
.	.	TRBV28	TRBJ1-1	CASSLTANQAFF	TGTGCCAGCAGTTTGACCGCTAACCAAGCTTTCTTT
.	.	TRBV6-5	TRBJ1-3	CASARGSSGNTIYF	TGTGCCAGCGCACGAGGAAGCTCTGGAAACACCATATATTTT
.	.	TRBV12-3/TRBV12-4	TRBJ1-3	CASSHGTRRYF	TGTGCCAGCAGTCATGGGACGAGAAGATATTTT
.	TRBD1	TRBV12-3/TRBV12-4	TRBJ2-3	CASRFYRDREYF	TGTGCCAGCAGATTTTACCGGGACAGGGAATATTTT
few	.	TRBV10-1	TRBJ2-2	CASSELRAGSAGELFF	TGCGCCAGCAGTGAATTGCGGGCAGGGAGCGCCGGGGAGCTGTTTTTT
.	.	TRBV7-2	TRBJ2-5	CASSPGGGETQYF	TGTGCCAGCAGCCCCGGTGGGGGAGAGACCCAGTACTTC
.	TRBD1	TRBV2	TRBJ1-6	CASSEAWGQGISPLHF	TGTGCCAGCAGTGAAGCGTGGGGACAGGGAATTTCACCCCTCCACTTT
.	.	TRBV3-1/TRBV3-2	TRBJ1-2	CASSRKDLTRRGYGYTF	TGTGCCAGCAGCCGAAAGGACCTTACCCGCCGGGGCTATGGCTACACCTTC
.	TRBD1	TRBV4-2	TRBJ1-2	CASSPSGRGTGEDYGYTF	TGTGCCAGCAGCCCCTCCGGTCGGGGGACAGGGGAGGACTATGGCTACACCTTC
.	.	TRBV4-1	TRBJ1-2	CASSQDGQYYGYTF	TGCGCCAGCAGCCAAGATGGACAGTACTATGGCTACACCTTC
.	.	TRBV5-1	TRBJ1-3	CASSLGVQGNTIYF	TGCGCCAGCAGCTTGGGTGTGCAGGGAAACACCATATATTTT
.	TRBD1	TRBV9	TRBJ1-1	CASSEGQGVSGTEAFF	TGTGCCAGCAGCGAGGGACAGGGGGTGAGTGGGACTGAAGCTTTCTTT
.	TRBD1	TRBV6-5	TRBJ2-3	CASSRQGGNTQYF	TGTGCCAGCAGCCGACAGGGGGGAAATACGCAGTATTTT
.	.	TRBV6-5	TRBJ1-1	CASSYDGNTEAFF	TGTGCCAGCAGTTATGACGGGAACACTGAAGCTTTCTTT
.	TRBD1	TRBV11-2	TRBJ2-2	CASSYDRGTGELFF	TGTGCCAGCAGCTACGACAGGGGGACCGGGGAGCTGTTTTTT
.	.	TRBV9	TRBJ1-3	CASSAGHSTVSSGNTIYF	TGTGCCAGCAGCGCCGGCCATTCGACGGTGAGCTCTGGAAACACCATATATTTT
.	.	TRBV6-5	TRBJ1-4	CASRRDPNEKLFF	TGTGCCAGCCGGCGGGACCCAAATGAAAAACTGTTTTTT
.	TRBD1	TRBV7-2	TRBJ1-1	CASSDRGLGTEAFF	TGTGCCAGCAGCGACAGGGGATTAGGGACTGAAGCTTTCTTT
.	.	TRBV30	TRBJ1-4	CAWRPKPGVATNEKLFF	TGTGCCTGGAGGCCTAAGCCAGGGGTTGCAACTAATGAAAAACTGTTTTTT